The 19 T cell receptor beta chains listed next were all sequenced from one sample in a study of OX40 agonist ivuxolimab in advanced cancers. Library preparation employed the immunoSEQ multiplex PCR assay. Imported from immuneACCESS, the table was reduced by TCRdb to in-frame sequences with V and J called. These copies leave out some clones; in studies compared against another copy, an unresolved V gene accounts for under half, and the cause of the remainder is not known. The sample records some 86,000 clones, approximately 85% of which are singletons. Together, the top ten hold around 3.5% of the sample. The sequencing used CD4+ or CD8+ T cells sorted from blood, collected in a trial of the OX40 agonist ivuxolimab. The origin of the receptors is an adult with an advanced solid tumor such as melanoma, head and neck, liver or kidney cancer.

This clone was detected only a few times. V is TRBV5-6 and J is TRBJ1-4; TRBD1 aligns across 10 bases. The CDR3 is made up of 15 amino acids. Germline lookup yields CDR1 SGHDT and CDR2 YYEEEE. V shed 1 base, J shed 8 bases, and the junction held 5 bases outside the gene matches. This CDR3 is CASSLQGQGDEKLFF. The CDR3 nucleotides read TGTGCCAGCAGCTTGCAAGGACAGGGGGACGAAAAACTGTTTTTT.

The chain links TRBV5-4 to TRBJ2-7; D gene ambiguous. Germline CDR1 and CDR2: SGHNT and YYREEE (reference sequence). The CDR3 loop spans 13 amino acids. The V and J ends lost 3 bases and 11 bases respectively, with 18 bases between them. Here the CDR3 DNA reads TGTGCCAGCAGCTCCCTATTTAAGCGAAGGAAGTACTTC. It codes for CASSSLFKRRKYF.

This clone was recorded only once. The CDR3 region is CASSLTAVYNEQFF. CDR3 nucleotide sequence: TGTGCCAGCAGTTTAACAGCGGTCTACAATGAGCAGTTCTTC. The chain recombines TRBV27 with TRBJ2-1; the D gene is possibly TRBD2 (5 bases). The CDR3 spans 14 residues. V gave up 2 bases and J gave up 3 bases, with 8 bases separating them. Germline assignment: CDR1 MNHEY and CDR2 SMNVEV (reference sequence).

This chain joins TRBV5-6 and TRBJ2-3, with D tentatively TRBD1 or TRBD2 (5 bases each). The germline gives CDR1 SGHDT, CDR2 YYEEEE. This CDR3 has 15 residues. The germline V and J ends were trimmed by 4 bases and 4 bases, with 16 bases remaining between them. The CDR3 DNA is TGTGCCAGCAGCCTCATCGGGGACGGCGCAGATACGCAGTATTTT. Its translation: CASSLIGDGADTQYF.

This clone was found once. The CDR3 nucleotides are TGTGCCAGCAGCCAAATAGCGGGAGTACGTCAAGAGACCCAGTACTTC. Amino acids: CASSQIAGVRQETQYF. The chain links TRBV14 to TRBJ2-5, with 9 positions matching TRBD2. The CDR3 covers 16 residues. Trimming at V came to 2 bases and at J to 2 bases, leaving 6 bases not matched to a gene. Germline CDR1 is SGHDN and CDR2 is FVKESK.

The V gene is TRBV6-5, the J gene TRBJ2-2; either TRBD1 or TRBD2 may supply D (5 bases each). This CDR3 has 15 residues. The germline V gene encodes CDR1 MNHEY and CDR2 SVGAGI. Between the trimmed V and J ends, which lost 11 bases and 4 bases, there was a span of 20 bases. This CDR3 reads CAASRVGGGTGELFF. CDR3 DNA: TGTGCCGCCAGCAGGGTCGGTGGAGGCACCGGGGAGCTGTTTTTT.

This chain joins TRBV10-3 and TRBJ1-2; TRBD1 matches 8 bases. In germline, CDR1 is ENHRY, CDR2 SYGVKD. The CDR3 spans 13 residues. V lost 6 bases and J lost 5; bases outside the gene matches: 5. The CDR3 region is CAISLDREYGYTF. CDR3 nucleotide sequence: TGTGCCATCAGCTTGGACAGGGAGTATGGCTACACCTTC.

V and J are TRBV27 and TRBJ1-2; D perhaps matches TRBD1 (5 bases). CDR3 length: 11 residues. Trimming left V 10 bases short and J 3 bases short, with 9 bases between. CDR1 is MNHEY, CDR2 SMNVEV, per germline (reference sequence). As DNA, the CDR3 is TGTGCCACCGGGACTGACTATGGCTACACCTTC. Its protein is CATGTDYGYTF.

The chain recombines TRBV4-2 with TRBJ2-5; 12 positions agree with TRBD2. This CDR3 comprises 20 residues. Trimming cost V 0 bases and J 11 bases; bases outside gene matches: 22. CDR1 and CDR2 (germline): LGHNA, YNFKEQ. CDR3 sequence reads: CASSQDKSRASGRAWDEQYF. The CDR3 DNA is TGTGCCAGCAGCCAAGATAAGTCCCGGGCTAGCGGGAGGGCCTGGGATGAGCAGTACTTC.

The chain uses TRBV6-1 and TRBJ1-5; D might be TRBD1 (5 bases). The CDR3 covers 17 residues. Trimming removed 2 bases from V and 0 bases from J, with 14 bases in between. Germline CDR1 MNHNS, CDR2 SASEGT. The CDR3 DNA is TGTGCCAGCAGTGAATGGGGGGAGACAAATAGCAATCAGCCCCAGCATTTT. This codes for CASSEWGETNSNQPQHF.

The rearrangement links TRBV5-6 to TRBJ2-1; D unresolved. Trimming stripped 0 bases from V and 6 bases from J, with 7 bases between. There are 13 residues in the CDR3. Germline V gives CDR1 SGHDT, CDR2 YYEEEE. The CDR3 sequence is CASSLVGSNEQFF. The CDR3 bases are TGTGCCAGCAGCTTGGTAGGCAGCAATGAGCAGTTCTTC. The entire variable domain, with the rest obtained from reference TRBV5-6 and TRBJ2-1, is as follows: DAGVTQSPTHLIKTRGQQVTLRCSPKSGHDTVSWYQQALGQGPQFIFQYYEEEERQRGNFPDRFSGHQFPNYSSELNVNALLLGDSALYLCASSLVGSNEQFFGPGTRLTVL.

This sequence joins TRBV27 and TRBJ2-7, with 9 bases matching TRBD1. V was clipped by 7 bases and J by 3 bases; unmatched bases: 7. CDR1 and CDR2 (germline): MNHEY, SMNVEV (reference sequence). The length of the CDR3 is 14 residues. CDR3 bases: TGTGCCAGCAACCCCGGGACAGGGATCTACGAGCAGTACTTC. Amino acids: CASNPGTGIYEQYF.

CDR3: CAWSPPYTDEQYF. The CDR3 DNA sequence: TGTGCCTGGAGTCCACCTTACACGGACGAGCAGTACTTC. The rearrangement joins TRBV30 to TRBJ2-7; no firm D call. V gave up 2 bases and J gave up 5 bases, with 13 bases separating them. The CDR3 is 13 amino acids. The germline V gene encodes CDR1 GTSNPN and CDR2 SVGIG (reference sequence). The variable domain in full, completed from reference TRBV30 and TRBJ2-7, reads SQTIHQWPATLVQPVGSPLSLECTVEGTSNPNLYWYRQAAGRGLQLLFYSVGIGQISSEVPQNLSASRPQDRQFILSSKKLLLSDSGFYLCAWSPPYTDEQYFGPGTRLTVT.

V gene TRBV2 combines with J gene TRBJ2-1; the D gene is possibly TRBD2 (5 bases). The CDR3 is 12 amino acids. Germline assignment: CDR1 SNHLY and CDR2 FYNNEI. Deletions cut 6 bases from V and 8 bases from J, with 11 bases between. The CDR3 DNA is TGTGCCAGCAGCTTGAGAGGGCATGAGCAGTTCTTC. This codes for CASSLRGHEQFF.

This clone was seen a handful of times. The chain uses TRBV5-1 and TRBJ1-1, with 9 bases that match TRBD1. The CDR3 is 16 residues long. CDR1 is SGHRS and CDR2 is YFSETQ in the germline V gene. The trim removed 6 bases at V and 5 bases at J, leaving 14 bases unmatched. The CDR3 region is CASMPGFGTGKTEAFF. In DNA form, the CDR3 reads TGCGCCAGCATGCCCGGATTCGGGACAGGGAAAACTGAAGCTTTCTTT.

The chain has TRBV6-6 and TRBJ2-1; TRBD1 matches 7 bases. This CDR3 spans 14 amino acids. V gave up 5 bases and J gave up 3 bases; unmatched junction bases: 4. Germline-derived CDR1 and CDR2 are MNHNY and SVGAGI (reference sequence). The CDR3 DNA is TGTGCCAGCAGTCCGGGACAGATCTACAATGAGCAGTTCTTC. Translated: CASSPGQIYNEQFF.

The genes are TRBV19 and TRBJ2-1; 9 nucleotides align to TRBD1. Germline CDR1 reads LNHDA; CDR2 reads SQIVND (reference sequence). CDR3 length: 14 amino acids. V was clipped by 7 bases and J by 3 bases; unmatched bases: 4. The CDR3 sequence is CASTGTGSYNEQFF. CDR3 sequence (DNA): TGTGCCAGTACTGGGACAGGGAGCTACAATGAGCAGTTCTTC.

This clone showed up just once. The V call is TRBV10-2, the J call TRBJ2-7, with D maybe TRBD1 (6 bases). This CDR3 contains 13 residues. V shed 5 bases and J shed 5 bases, with 13 bases lying between them. Per the germline V gene, CDR1 is WSHSY and CDR2 is SAAADI. CDR3 coding DNA: TGCGCCAGCAGTAGGGGGTTCGCCGACGAGCAGTACTTC. The encoded protein is CASSRGFADEQYF.

The chain uses TRBV28 and TRBJ1-1, with 9 bases lining up with TRBD1. Germline V gene data show CDR1 as MDHEN and CDR2 as SYDVKM. The CDR3 has 15 amino acids. Trimming took 5 bases from V and 5 from J; bases not matched to a gene: 9. CDR3 sequence reads: CASSPETGGWTEAFF. The CDR3 DNA is TGTGCCAGCAGTCCCGAGACAGGGGGTTGGACTGAAGCTTTCTTT.